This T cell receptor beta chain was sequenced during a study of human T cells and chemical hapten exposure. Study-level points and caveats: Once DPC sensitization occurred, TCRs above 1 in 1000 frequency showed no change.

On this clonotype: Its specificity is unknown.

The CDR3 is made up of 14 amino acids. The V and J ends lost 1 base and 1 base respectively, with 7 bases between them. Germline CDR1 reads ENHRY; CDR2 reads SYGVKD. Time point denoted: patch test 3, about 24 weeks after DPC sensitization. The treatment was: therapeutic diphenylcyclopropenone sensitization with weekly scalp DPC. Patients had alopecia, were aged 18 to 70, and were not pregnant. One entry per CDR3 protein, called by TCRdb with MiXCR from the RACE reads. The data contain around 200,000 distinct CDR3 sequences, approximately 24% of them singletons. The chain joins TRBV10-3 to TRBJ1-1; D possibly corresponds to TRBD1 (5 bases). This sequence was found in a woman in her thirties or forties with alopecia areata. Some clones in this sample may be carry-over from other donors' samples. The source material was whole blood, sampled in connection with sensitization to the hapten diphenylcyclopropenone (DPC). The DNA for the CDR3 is TGTGCCATCAGTGAGTTGGGGGAGAACACTGAAGCTTTCTTT. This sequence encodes CAISELGENTEAFF.